Presented here are 20 T cell receptor beta chains from one specimen sequenced in a study of cytomegalovirus exposure and HLA in healthy donors. PCR was performed using 60 Vbeta and 13 Jbeta primers. The assay was immunoSEQ multiplex PCR, and TCRdb's table has in-frame clones only and misses some. The sample has 160,000 or so clones, around 77% seen once. What was sequenced was PBMCs. All receptors derive from a man aged 30 to 45 in good health and CMV-seropositive.

V usage is TRBV5-4 and J usage is TRBJ2-6, with 8 nucleotides matching TRBD2. The germline CDR1 and CDR2 sequences are SGHNT and YYREEE (reference sequence). The CDR3 has 20 amino acids. The ends lost 2 bases at V and 0 bases at J; junction bases unmatched: 13. CDR3 DNA sequence: TGTGCCAGCAGCTTAGCGCCCATTAGCGGGGTGAGCTCTGGGGCCAACGTCCTGACTTTC. This codes for CASSLAPISGVSSGANVLTF.

The chain recombines TRBV27 with TRBJ2-7, with D perhaps TRBD2 (6 bases). Between the trimmed V and J ends, which lost 4 bases and 1 base, there was a span of 14 bases. Germline-derived CDR1 and CDR2 are MNHEY and SMNVEV (reference sequence). CDR3 length: 15 amino acids. CDR3 in amino acids: CASSSPSGVSYEQYF. The CDR3 coding sequence is TGTGCCAGCAGTTCCCCGTCGGGGGTGTCCTACGAGCAGTACTTC.

The chain employs TRBV28 and TRBJ2-1; D unclear. CDR1 and CDR2 from the germline V gene are MDHEN and SYDVKM. V lost 4 bases, J lost 0 bases, and 10 bases lay in between. This CDR3 spans 15 amino acids. In DNA, the CDR3 is TGTGCCAGCAGTTACCTTATGAGCTCCTACAATGAGCAGTTCTTC. It specifies CASSYLMSSYNEQFF.

J is TRBJ2-3 and V is TRBV11-1; 10 bases line up with TRBD1. The germline CDR1 and CDR2 sequences are SGHAT and FQDESV (reference sequence). The V and J ends lost 7 bases and 3 bases, in that order; junction bases with no gene match: 7. CDR3 length equals 15 residues. CDR3 region: CASTYWTGGTDTQYF. The CDR3 DNA follows: TGTGCCAGCACGTACTGGACAGGGGGAACAGATACGCAGTATTTT.

The rearrangement joins TRBV6-1 to TRBJ2-7, with D perhaps TRBD2 (6 bases). The CDR3 is made up of 15 amino acids. Looked up from germline, CDR1 is MNHNS and CDR2 is SASEGT. With 7 bases removed from V and 3 bases from J, the gap between germline ends came to 19 bases. The CDR3 nucleotides are TGTGCCAGCACCTTCAGGGACTCTCAACTCTACGAGCAGTACTTC. This gives the protein CASTFRDSQLYEQYF.

This clone has just a few counts. This chain connects TRBV5-1 to TRBJ2-2; D may be TRBD2 (5 bases). Germline V gene sequence: CDR1 SGHRS, CDR2 YFSETQ. This CDR3 region has 14 residues. The V and J ends lost 7 bases and 4 bases respectively, with 14 bases between them. The CDR3 nucleotides read TGCGCCAGCGAAGAGGGTTTTGGCACCGGGGAGCTGTTTTTT. Encoded protein: CASEEGFGTGELFF.

This clone appeared a few times. The CDR3 DNA sequence: TGTGCCAGCAGCTTAGTGGGAGGGAGGAATAATTCACCCCTCCACTTT. Residues: CASSLVGGRNNSPLHF. The chain uses TRBV7-8 and TRBJ1-6; no reliable D call. Trimming took 1 base from V and 5 from J, leaving 12 bases between them. This CDR3 has 16 residues. Germline-derived CDR1 and CDR2 are SGHVS and FQNEAQ. The full variable domain, rest sourced from reference TRBV7-8 and TRBJ1-6, is GAGVSQSPRYKVAKRGQDVALRCDPISGHVSLFWYQQALGQGPEFLTYFQNEAQLDKSGLPSDRFFAERPEGSVSTLKIQRTQQEDSAVYLCASSLVGGRNNSPLHFGNGTRLTVT.

The chain carries TRBV27 and TRBJ2-7, with 12 bases aligning to TRBD1. With 5 bases clipped from V and 4 bases from J, the junction kept 6 bases outside the gene matches. CDR3 length: 15 residues. In germline, CDR1 is MNHEY, CDR2 SMNVEV (reference sequence). In DNA, the CDR3 is TGTGCCAGCAGTCCCGGGACAGGGGGCGGGTACGAGCAGTACTTC. It codes for CASSPGTGGGYEQYF.

The V and J genes are TRBV29-1 and TRBJ1-2; TRBD1 is a possible D gene (5 bases). The CDR3 covers 16 residues. The V end was cut by 5 bases, the J end by 0 bases, with 19 bases between. Germline values: CDR1 SQVTM, CDR2 ANQGSEA. The CDR3 reads CSVLGVAGSTNYGYTF. The CDR3 DNA is TGCAGCGTTTTGGGGGTAGCGGGGTCTACTAACTATGGCTACACCTTC.

Concerning this clone itself: A read error may produce the germline difference seen at one junction end. The chain combines TRBV29-1 with TRBJ2-5, with D perhaps matching TRBD1 (6 bases). This CDR3 contains 12 residues. Germline CDR1 is SQVTM and CDR2 is ANQGSEA. CDR3 loop: CSVEAGEETQYF. DNA of the CDR3: TGCAGCGTCGAAGCAGGGGAAGAGACCCAGTACTTC.

The chain is built from TRBV5-6 and TRBJ2-5; the D gene is possibly TRBD1 (6 bases). This CDR3 contains 16 residues. The germline V and J ends were trimmed by 4 bases and 4 bases, with 20 bases remaining between them. Germline loops: CDR1 SGHDT, CDR2 YYEEEE. The chain's CDR3 is CASSPLSRGAGETQYF. The DNA of the CDR3 is TGTGCCAGCAGCCCCCTAAGCAGGGGCGCGGGAGAGACCCAGTACTTC.

This rearrangement joins TRBV5-4 to TRBJ2-2; D perhaps matches TRBD1 (6 bases). CDR1 SGHNT and CDR2 YYREEE come from the germline V gene (reference sequence). V lost 3 bases and J lost 4, with 13 bases in between. The CDR3 covers 15 residues. CDR3 sequence reads: CASSSSGEGTGELFF. CDR3 nucleotides: TGTGCCAGCAGCTCATCAGGGGAAGGCACCGGGGAGCTGTTTTTT.

This chain links TRBV25-1 with TRBJ2-1, with a possible D match to TRBD2 (7 bases). The germline gives CDR1 MGHDK, CDR2 SYGVNS. Trimming removed 1 base from V and 3 bases from J, with 13 bases in between. This CDR3 has 16 residues. The DNA for the CDR3 is TGTGCCAGCAGTGAATGGGGAGGGGGGGGCTACAATGAGCAGTTCTTC. Its protein product is CASSEWGGGGYNEQFF.

The chain carries TRBV7-9 and TRBJ2-7; D gene unclear. Germline CDR1 and CDR2: SEHNR and FQNEAQ (reference sequence). V lost 2 bases, J lost 0 bases, and 14 bases lay in between. The CDR3 loop spans 16 amino acids. The CDR3, as DNA: TGTGCCAGCAGCTTATTGGTATCGGCAGGCTCCTACGAGCAGTACTTC. Its protein is CASSLLVSAGSYEQYF. Filled out from reference TRBV7-9 and TRBJ2-7, the complete variable domain reads DTGVSQNPRHKITKRGQNVTFRCDPISEHNRLYWYRQTLGQGPEFLTYFQNEAQLEKSRLLSDRFSAERPKGSFSTLEIQRTEQGDSAMYLCASSLLVSAGSYEQYFGPGTRLTVT.

This chain joins TRBV4-3 and TRBJ1-2, with D perhaps matching TRBD1 (5 bases). This CDR3 is 16 amino acids long. V lost 2 bases to trimming and J lost 1 base, with 14 bases between them. Germline loops: CDR1 LGHNA, CDR2 YSLEER. In nucleotides, the CDR3 is TGCGCCAGCAGCCAAAGGTCAGGGAATGTTAACTATGGCTACACCTTC. Its protein product is CASSQRSGNVNYGYTF.

This rearrangement joins TRBV2 to TRBJ1-5; possibly TRBD1 for D (6 bases). Between the trimmed V and J ends, which lost 4 bases and 1 base, there was a span of 14 bases. Germline V lookup: CDR1 SNHLY, CDR2 FYNNEI. The CDR3 spans 16 residues. The CDR3 here is CASSGLGAWSNQPQHF. In DNA, the CDR3 is TGTGCCAGCAGTGGTTTGGGGGCCTGGAGCAATCAGCCCCAGCATTTT.

The chain combines TRBV7-6 with TRBJ1-1; 9 bases align to TRBD1. CDR1 is SGHVS and CDR2 is FNYEAQ in the germline V gene. The ends lost 5 bases at V and 1 base at J; junction bases unmatched: 2. The CDR3 extends over 14 amino acids. The CDR3 sequence: CASSRGQGNTEAFF. The DNA for the CDR3 is TGTGCCAGCAGCAGGGGACAGGGGAACACTGAAGCTTTCTTT.

The V call is TRBV7-2, the J call TRBJ2-3; 8 nucleotides align to TRBD1. CDR3 length: 15 amino acids. Germline trimming cut 2 bases from V and 3 bases from J; bases unmatched to any gene: 4. CDR1 is SGHTA and CDR2 is FQGNSA in the germline V gene. CDR3 nucleotide sequence: TGTGCCAGCAGCTTATCGCAGGGGGCAACAGATACGCAGTATTTT. Translating it yields CASSLSQGATDTQYF.

The rearrangement links TRBV28 to TRBJ2-7; 7 positions match TRBD1. This CDR3 has 13 residues. Germline CDR1 reads MDHEN; CDR2 reads SYDVKM. The J segment lost 5 bases and the V segment lost 3 bases, leaving 4 bases of the junction unmatched. CDR3 sequence: CASSLTGFHEQYF. In DNA form, the CDR3 reads TGTGCCAGCAGTTTGACAGGGTTCCACGAGCAGTACTTC.

With regard to this clone: The same CDR3 can be traced to other DNA sequences in this sample. This chain uses TRBV30 with TRBJ2-1; 11 bases line up with TRBD2. The CDR3 has 15 residues. The J segment lost 8 bases and the V segment lost 3 bases, leaving 9 bases of the junction unmatched. CDR1 GTSNPN and CDR2 SVGIG come from the germline V gene (reference sequence). CDR3 in DNA: TGTGCCTGGAGCATCTTAGCGGGGGGGTTCTATGAGCAGTTCTTC. Translation: CAWSILAGGFYEQFF.